This is a list of T cell receptor beta chains from one sample in a study of blood T cell repertoires in COVID-19. TCRdb keeps only in-frame clones here, not all; method: immunoSEQ multiplex PCR. The sample lists about 400,000 clones, 85% to 90% occurring once. Sequences were obtained from PBMCs or T cells enriched from blood (not recorded which). These receptors were taken from a woman aged 25 to 39 who had recovered from COVID-19. The CDR3 runs from the conserved cysteine through the conserved F or W.

v_gene	CDR3aa
TRBV27	CASSLKGPNYEQYF
TRBV29-1	CSVEFRGNTEAFF
TRBV4-1	CASSPQWTAGVRFSYEQYF
TRBV19	CASSLQGTGWETQYF
TRBV3-1/TRBV3-2	CASSQGASGRGGEQFF
TRBV18	CASSPSVALNEKLFF
TRBV30	CAWSRLLENYGYTF
TRBV30	CAWTQGYRNQPQHF
TRBV7-8	CASSSRGTNYGYTF
TRBV3-1/TRBV3-2	CASSQDRQGRNSGNTIYF
TRBV7-3	CASSLFGKETQYF
TRBV25-1	CASSEWGGRDTQYF